The clone carrying this TCR beta chain was picked up many times. The target antigen is unknown. Molecular barcoding with unique molecular identifiers was used for the TCRbeta library. One entry per CDR3 protein results from TCRdb running MiXCR on the PCR reads. The sample includes around 270,000 distinct CDR3 sequences, over 7% seen only once; the top ten take approximately 9.6%. The sample is drawn from a study of T-cell reconstitution after alpha-beta-depleted transplantation in children. Study-wide points: The study traced high day-60 TCRbeta diversity in some patients to surviving recipient T cells and thymic progenitors. Hyperexpanded clones declined; after one year, newly produced T cells mostly supplied diversity. By about two months after transplant, alpha-beta T cells reportedly arose from several hundred graft clones that had expanded.

This CDR3 has 16 residues. Germline V gives CDR1 MGHDK, CDR2 SYGVNS. J gave up 5 bases and V 4 bases, and 13 bases lay outside the gene matches. The starting material was peripheral blood, obtained 360 days after TCRalphabeta/CD19-depleted stem cell transplant. This sequence originates from a female patient aged 2-9 years who had a stem cell transplant for Fanconi anemia, so the T cells may come from the graft donor. J is TRBJ1-2 and V is TRBV25-1; 7 nucleotides agree with TRBD1. The CDR3 bases are TGTGCCAGCAGTGGACCTGGACAGGCACCTTTATATGGCTACACCTTC. As protein: CASSGPGQAPLYGYTF.